The 23 T cell receptor beta chains below all came from one sample that was sequenced in a study of T cell responses to AZD1222 COVID-19 vaccine (dated by TCRdb to the early 2020s). The method was the immunoSEQ multiplex PCR assay. TCRdb limited this immuneACCESS table to in-frame rearrangements with V and J called. A share of clones is missing; checked studies link under half to unresolved V genes, and the rest is unexplained. The sample profile shows approximately 120,000 clones; roughly 88% of them were found once. 9.5% to 15% of the sample comes from the top ten. Taken with the paper, the label for time point translates to: baseline before first vaccination. Reading the label with the study, this specimen's treatment or condition is: meningococcal conjugate vaccine given as trial control. The sample was peripheral blood, taken on day 0 of MenACWY control vaccination. These receptors came from an adult in good health.

The chain employs TRBV18 and TRBJ2-3; unclear D gene. Germline V gives CDR1 KGHSH, CDR2 LQKENI. Trimming left V 6 bases short and J 9 bases short, with 13 bases between. CDR3 length equals 12 residues. The CDR3 nucleotides are TGTGCCAGCTCGCCCGACGGTGGGACGCAGTATTTT. Translation gives CASSPDGGTQYF.

This clone is a singleton in its sample. This chain connects TRBV28 to TRBJ1-2; 11 bases are shared with TRBD1. The CDR3 is made up of 18 amino acids. The germline CDR1 and CDR2 sequences are MDHEN and SYDVKM. J was trimmed by 6 bases and V by 3 bases; bases with no gene match: 15. The CDR3 is CASSFASGQGVLGDGYTF. The CDR3 DNA follows: TGTGCCAGCAGTTTCGCCTCGGGACAGGGGGTTCTAGGGGATGGCTACACCTTC.

The V call is TRBV11-2, the J call TRBJ2-2; TRBD1 matches at 8 bases. The CDR3 has 15 residues. Germline V CDR1 and CDR2: SGHAT, FQNNGV. The V and J ends lost 11 bases and 1 base, in that order; junction bases with no gene match: 9. The CDR3 sequence is CASRGQGLNTGELFF. CDR3 in DNA: TGTGCCTCTCGAGGACAGGGCTTGAACACCGGGGAGCTGTTTTTT.

The count of this clone is one. The rearrangement uses TRBV7-8 and TRBJ1-3, with D perhaps matching TRBD1 (5 bases). The CDR3 sequence is 15 residues long. Germline V gene data show CDR1 as SGHVS and CDR2 as FQNEAQ. Trimming took 7 bases from V and 2 from J, leaving 15 bases between them. In DNA form, the CDR3 reads TGTGCCAGCACTCAAGCCGGGACGCCTGGAAACACCATATATTTT. It is translated as CASTQAGTPGNTIYF.

The V gene is TRBV6-5, the J gene TRBJ1-4; 10 bases are a match to TRBD1. The CDR3 covers 15 residues. From germline, CDR1 is MNHEY and CDR2 SVGAGI. Losses at the gene ends were 5 bases for V and 6 bases for J; bases not matched to a gene: 6. The DNA of the CDR3 is TGTGCCAGCAGTAATGACAGGGGGCTCTATGAAAAACTGTTTTTT. Amino acids: CASSNDRGLYEKLFF.

V usage is TRBV6-5 and J usage is TRBJ2-7, with 7 bases lining up with TRBD2. CDR1 is MNHEY, CDR2 SVGAGI, per germline. This CDR3 has 14 amino acids. The V segment lost 0 bases and the J segment 4 bases; nucleotides outside the gene matches: 3. This chain's CDR3 is CASSYSGGVYEQYF. As DNA, the CDR3 is TGTGCCAGCAGTTACTCGGGGGGGGTTTACGAGCAGTACTTC.

The V and J genes are TRBV4-2 and TRBJ1-5; D ambiguous. V was pared by 0 bases and J by 2 bases, with 8 bases between. Germline V gene data show CDR1 as LGHNA and CDR2 as YNFKEQ. The CDR3 consists of 15 residues. CDR3 nucleotide sequence: TGTGCCAGCAGCCAAGAAGTCAAGGGCAATCAGCCCCAGCATTTT. Translating gives CASSQEVKGNQPQHF.

This clone occurred once. The V and J genes are TRBV7-8 and TRBJ2-3, with TRBD2 matching 8 bases. Trimming took 6 bases from V and 4 from J; bases not matched to a gene: 9. The germline V gene has CDR1 SGHVS and CDR2 FQNEAQ. The CDR3 has 15 residues. The CDR3: CASSSLTGGSDTQYF. The CDR3 nucleotides are TGTGCCAGCAGTAGCCTAACGGGGGGGTCAGATACGCAGTATTTT.

The V gene is TRBV25-1, the J gene TRBJ2-1; 11 bases fit TRBD2. After removal of 6 bases from V and 8 bases from J, the junction contained 15 bases not matched to a gene. This CDR3 comprises 17 residues. CDR1 is MGHDK, CDR2 SYGVNS, per germline. CDR3 nucleotide sequence: TGTGCCAGCAGGGCCAGAGACGTAGCGGGGGGGCCTCATGAGCAGTTCTTC. Translation gives CASRARDVAGGPHEQFF.

The J gene is TRBJ2-5, the V gene TRBV21-1; TRBD2 was called by the table and not checked on the DNA. TRBV21-1 is tagged as a pseudogene. The CDR3 runs 15 residues. The CDR3 sequence is CASRTSGRVLETQYF. In nucleotides, the CDR3 is TGTGCCAGCAGGACTAGCGGGAGAGTGTTGGAGACCCAGTACTTC.

This clone was seen only a few times. The gene calls are TRBV7-9 and TRBJ1-2, with a tentative D call TRBD1 (6 bases). The CDR3 is made up of 14 amino acids. The germline V gene has CDR1 SEHNR and CDR2 FQNEAQ (reference sequence). Trimming removed 5 bases from V and 8 bases from J, with 18 bases in between. This chain's CDR3 is CASSPPGQFRGYTF. CDR3 nucleotide sequence: TGTGCCAGCAGCCCGCCCGGACAGTTTCGGGGCTACACCTTC.

V and J are TRBV7-9 and TRBJ1-6; D gene unclear. CDR1 and CDR2 (germline): SEHNR, FQNEAQ (reference sequence). Trimming cost V 5 bases and J 9 bases, with 20 bases left between them. This CDR3 contains 16 residues. The CDR3 region has the DNA TGTGCCAGCAGCCCGGCCTTCGCGGGGAAGACTTCACCCCTCCACTTT. Protein sequence: CASSPAFAGKTSPLHF.

This clone is a singleton in its sample. J is TRBJ2-1 and V is TRBV6-1; 9 bases map to TRBD1. The CDR3 consists of 16 residues. Germline V lookup: CDR1 MNHNS, CDR2 SASEGT. V lost 5 bases to trimming and J lost 5 bases; unmatched junction nucleotides: 10. The CDR3 DNA follows: TGTGCCAGCAGTCAAGGAGGGACAGGGTGGGACAATGAGCAGTTCTTC. Its translation: CASSQGGTGWDNEQFF.

The rearrangement joins TRBV11-2 to TRBJ1-3; no clear D. The germline V gene has CDR1 SGHAT and CDR2 FQNNGV. The CDR3 contains 17 residues. V was shortened by 0 bases and J by 0 bases, with 12 bases between the two germline ends. For the CDR3, the DNA is TGTGCCAGCAGCTTAGAAGGGCGGATTTACTCTGGAAACACCATATATTTT. Amino acid sequence: CASSLEGRIYSGNTIYF.

This rearrangement joins TRBV30 to TRBJ1-6; the match to TRBD1 covers 7 bases. The CDR3 is made up of 17 amino acids. The junction had 9 bases not matched to a gene; V was cut back by 4 bases and J by 0 bases. Germline loops: CDR1 GTSNPN, CDR2 SVGIG (reference sequence). The CDR3 nucleotides are TGTGCCTGGACCGAGACAGGGACTAGCTCCTATAATTCACCCCTCCACTTT. This codes for CAWTETGTSSYNSPLHF.

V gene TRBV4-2 combines with J gene TRBJ1-1; D is perhaps TRBD1 (5 bases). Trimming pared 1 base from V and 1 base from J, leaving 10 bases between. Germline loops: CDR1 LGHNA, CDR2 YNFKEQ. The CDR3 extends over 15 amino acids. As DNA, the CDR3 is TGTGCCAGCAGCCAAGTTGTAAGGGGGAACACTGAAGCTTTCTTT. This codes for CASSQVVRGNTEAFF.

This clone was counted a few times. J is TRBJ2-1 and V is TRBV6-5; D is undetermined. The CDR3 covers 12 residues. V shed 7 bases and J shed 8 bases, with 12 bases lying between them. The germline gives CDR1 MNHEY, CDR2 SVGAGI. This CDR3 reads CASTAPWDEQFF. CDR3 nucleotide sequence: TGTGCCAGCACCGCGCCATGGGATGAGCAGTTCTTC.

V and J are TRBV6-2 or TRBV6-3 and TRBJ2-3; D ambiguous. This CDR3 has 13 amino acids. Trimming left V 4 bases short and J 7 bases short, with 12 bases between. Germline V gene lookup returns CDR1 MNHEY and CDR2 SVGEGT. This chain's CDR3 is CASSFAFPNTQYF. The CDR3, as DNA: TGTGCCAGCAGTTTCGCCTTCCCAAATACGCAGTATTTT.

This clone appeared a single time. V gene TRBV9 combines with J gene TRBJ2-5, with unresolved D. Germline V gene data show CDR1 as SGDLS and CDR2 as YYNGEE. V was trimmed by 0 bases and J by 4 bases, leaving 13 bases between them. The CDR3 loop spans 15 amino acids. The CDR3 loop reads CASSVDPEFGETQYF. As DNA, the CDR3 is TGTGCCAGCAGCGTAGATCCGGAGTTCGGAGAGACCCAGTACTTC.

The V call is TRBV2, the J call TRBJ2-7; 14 bases align to TRBD2. The CDR3 extends over 14 amino acids. Trimming cost V 6 bases and J 3 bases; bases outside gene matches: 1. Germline CDR1 and CDR2: SNHLY and FYNNEI. In nucleotides, the CDR3 is TGTGCCAGCAGGGGGACTAGCGGGGGCTACGAGCAGTACTTC. Protein: CASRGTSGGYEQYF.

V gene TRBV6-5 combines with J gene TRBJ2-7; perhaps TRBD2 as D (5 bases). V was pared by 0 bases and J by 4 bases, with 10 bases between. The CDR3 is 14 amino acids. Germline loops: CDR1 MNHEY, CDR2 SVGAGI. This CDR3 is CASSYSLGEYEQYF. The CDR3 DNA sequence: TGTGCCAGCAGTTACTCACTCGGGGAATACGAGCAGTACTTC.

V gene TRBV6-1 combines with J gene TRBJ2-1; D is ambiguous. Germline V CDR1 and CDR2: MNHNS, SASEGT. Trimming stripped 3 bases from V and 2 bases from J, with 8 bases between. The CDR3 has 14 amino acids. The CDR3 here is CASSETATYNEQFF. CDR3 DNA: TGTGCCAGCAGTGAGACCGCTACCTACAATGAGCAGTTCTTC.

This chain uses TRBV15 with TRBJ1-2, with D perhaps matching TRBD1 (5 bases). The CDR3 has 18 amino acids. CDR1 is LNHNV and CDR2 is YYDKDF in the germline V gene (reference sequence). V lost 0 bases and J lost 5, with 22 bases in between. CDR3 loop: CATSRDQPGTGGTYGYTF. The DNA of the CDR3 is TGTGCCACCAGCAGAGACCAACCGGGAACAGGAGGAACTTATGGCTACACCTTC.